One and the same sample provided the 4 T cell receptor beta chains below, sequenced in a study of beta chain features in type 1 diabetes (dated by TCRdb to the late 2010s). Findings and caveats that apply to the study as a whole: A moderate but significant shortening of TCRB CDR3 length was observed in type 1 diabetes patients in all four CD4+ subsets.

Their antigens remain unidentified. Library method: the immunoSEQ multiplex PCR assay. The entire isolated RNA was reverse transcribed using the High Capacity cDNA Reverse Transcription Kit, and thus expressed TCRB transcripts were sequenced. TCRdb re-hosts the immuneACCESS table, in-frame sequences only. Its copies lack some clones; in the studies checked, an unresolved V gene accounts for under half of them, and the cause for the rest is not known. This sample comprises a few hundred thousand clones, around a tenth of them detected only once. 0.45% to 0.65% of the sample goes to the ten largest clones. Sequencing used central memory CD4+ T cells from blood. Every receptor here comes from a man aged 25-40 years with type 1 diabetes.

J is TRBJ1-1 and V is TRBV7-9; tentative D call: TRBD1 (5 bases). The CDR3 consists of 14 residues. Germline V gene lookup returns CDR1 SEHNR and CDR2 FQNEAQ (reference sequence). V lost 5 bases and J lost 1, with 11 bases in between. The CDR3 region has the DNA TGTGCCAGCAGCCAAGATAGGGGGAACACTGAAGCTTTCTTT. It codes for CASSQDRGNTEAFF.

The V and J genes are TRBV29-1 and TRBJ1-5; a weak D match, TRBD1 (6 bases). V lost 5 bases and J 0 bases, leaving 17 bases between the germline ends. The germline gives CDR1 SQVTM, CDR2 ANQGSEA. The length of the CDR3 is 16 residues. The DNA for the CDR3 is TGCAGCGTTTCCTCGGCCAGGGGCGCTAGCAATCAGCCCCAGCATTTT. It specifies CSVSSARGASNQPQHF.

This clone appeared a few times. The chain links TRBV18 to TRBJ1-1; D gene unclear. Looked up from germline, CDR1 is KGHSH and CDR2 is LQKENI. V shed 1 base and J shed 7 bases, with 13 bases lying between them. The CDR3 extends over 14 amino acids. CDR3 in amino acids: CASSPQQNPLEAFF. The CDR3 nucleotides read TGTGCCAGCTCACCACAGCAAAACCCTCTTGAAGCTTTCTTT. The whole variable domain, filled in from reference TRBV18 and TRBJ1-1, reads NAGVMQNPRHLVRRRGQEARLRCSPMKGHSHVYWYRQLPEEGLKFMVYLQKENIIDESGMPKERFSAEFPKEGPSILRIQQVVRGDSAAYFCASSPQQNPLEAFFGQGTRLTVV.

This clone was seen a handful of times. This rearrangement joins TRBV30 to TRBJ1-2; D gene uncertain. Trimming stripped 2 bases from V and 2 bases from J, with 15 bases between. The length of the CDR3 is 15 residues. Germline CDR1 and CDR2: GTSNPN and SVGIG (reference sequence). CDR3 sequence reads: CAWSRAEKLNYGYTF. For the CDR3, the DNA is TGTGCCTGGAGTCGGGCCGAGAAATTAAACTATGGCTACACCTTC.